One sample yielded the 9 T cell receptor beta chains listed below, sequenced in a study of cytomegalovirus exposure and HLA in healthy donors. Researchers ran the PCR with 60 Vbeta and 13 Jbeta primers. Method: immunoSEQ multiplex PCR; TCRdb's copy keeps in-frame clones and lacks some. Of 85,000 to 100,000 clones in the sample, about 79% were seen once. The source material was PBMCs. The receptors derive from a male donor in good health and CMV-seropositive.

For the CDR3, the DNA is TGTGCCAGCTCACCCGGGACAGACCCTAACTATGGCTACACCTTC. Translation: CASSPGTDPNYGYTF. V usage is TRBV18 and J usage is TRBJ1-2, with 7 bases lining up with TRBD1. With 3 bases clipped from V and 0 bases from J, the junction kept 4 bases outside the gene matches. Germline V gene data show CDR1 as KGHSH and CDR2 as LQKENI. The CDR3 covers 15 residues.

The chain combines TRBV7-9 with TRBJ2-7; D might be TRBD1 (6 bases). Germline loops: CDR1 SEHNR, CDR2 FQNEAQ (reference sequence). Trimming cost V 2 bases and J 6 bases, with 14 bases left between them. The CDR3 is 14 amino acids. This chain's CDR3 is CASSLSGTGIEQYF. The CDR3 coding sequence is TGTGCCAGCAGCTTATCGGGAACAGGGATCGAGCAGTACTTC.

A single count supports this clone. The chain couples TRBV19 to TRBJ1-1, with TRBD1 as a possible D gene (5 bases). This CDR3 has 15 residues. The germline CDR1 and CDR2 sequences are LNHDA and SQIVND (reference sequence). Trimming took off 3 bases at V and 5 bases at J, with 16 bases between the two ends. Here the CDR3 DNA reads TGTGCCAGTAGTATTAGCTCGACAGTACCGACTGAAGCTTTCTTT. Its translation: CASSISSTVPTEAFF.

Written as DNA, the CDR3 is TGTGCCAGCTCACCACCGGGACAGGGTTATGGCGGGGAGCTGTTTTTT. It encodes CASSPPGQGYGGELFF. The chain carries TRBV18 and TRBJ2-2; 9 bases agree with TRBD1. V lost 0 bases to trimming and J lost 7 bases; unmatched junction nucleotides: 6. The CDR3 has 16 residues. CDR1 KGHSH and CDR2 LQKENI come from the germline V gene.

This clone was detected once. The chain combines TRBV5-1 with TRBJ2-2, with 7 bases aligning to TRBD1. There are 17 residues in the CDR3. Germline CDR1 reads SGHRS; CDR2 reads YFSETQ. Germline trimming cut 6 bases from V and 1 base from J; bases unmatched to any gene: 12. Here the CDR3 reads CASTFLAGTENTGELFF. The CDR3 DNA reads TGCGCCAGCACCTTTCTAGCCGGGACAGAGAACACCGGGGAGCTGTTTTTT. Looking up the rest from reference TRBV5-1 and TRBJ2-2 gives the full variable domain: KAGVTQTPRYLIKTRGQQVTLSCSPISGHRSVSWYQQTPGQGLQFLFEYFSETQRNKGNFPGRFSGRQFSNSRSEMNVSTLELGDSALYLCASTFLAGTENTGELFFGEGSRLTVL.

This clone was counted once. This chain connects TRBV5-1 to TRBJ2-1; TRBD2 is a possible D gene (6 bases). V dropped 0 bases and J dropped 10 bases, with 14 bases sitting between them. Germline V gene sequence: CDR1 SGHRS, CDR2 YFSETQ. The CDR3 has 14 residues. The CDR3 sequence: CASSLEGLLREQFF. CDR3 nucleotide sequence: TGCGCCAGCAGCTTGGAGGGACTTCTCAGGGAGCAGTTCTTC.

The V gene is TRBV25-1, the J gene TRBJ1-5, with TRBD1 identical over 9 bases. CDR1 MGHDK and CDR2 SYGVNS come from the germline V gene. The trim removed 4 bases at V and 7 bases at J, leaving 5 bases unmatched. The CDR3 length is 14 residues. CDR3 amino acids: CASSATGGGQPQHF. DNA of the CDR3: TGTGCCAGCAGTGCCACAGGGGGCGGGCAGCCCCAGCATTTT.

The chain joins TRBV30 to TRBJ2-5; TRBD1 agrees at 8 bases. V gave up 4 bases and J gave up 3 bases; unmatched junction bases: 1. This CDR3 is built from 12 residues. CDR1 is GTSNPN and CDR2 is SVGIG in the germline V gene (reference sequence). The CDR3 nucleotides are TGTGCCTGGACAGGGGGCGAAGAGACCCAGTACTTC. Its translation is CAWTGGEETQYF. Filled out from reference TRBV30 and TRBJ2-5, the complete variable domain reads SQTIHQWPATLVQPVGSPLSLECTVEGTSNPNLYWYRQAAGRGLQLLFYSVGIGQISSEVPQNLSASRPQDRQFILSSKKLLLSDSGFYLCAWTGGEETQYFGPGTRLLVL.

The chain uses TRBV6-5 and TRBJ1-2, with no clear D. CDR1 and CDR2 (germline): MNHEY, SVGAGI. V lost 6 bases to trimming and J lost 4 bases, with 12 bases between them. This CDR3 is built from 13 residues. CDR3 amino acids: CASSSELVYGYTF. The CDR3 nucleotides read TGTGCCAGCAGCTCCGAGCTCGTCTATGGCTACACCTTC.